This entry concerns a single T cell receptor beta chain. The libraries were made with immunoSEQ v3. Only in-frame clones appear in the TCRdb table, and some are missing; sequencing was by immunoSEQ multiplex PCR. The sample records 9,000 to 9,500 clones, 76% being singletons. The data are from a study of TIL therapy for anti-PD-1-resistant metastatic lung cancer. Study details: Median patient age was about 55, ranging about 38-80 years.

Looked up from germline, CDR1 is SGHNT and CDR2 is YYREEE (reference sequence). V was shortened by 4 bases and J by 7 bases, with 21 bases between the two germline ends. The CDR3 loop spans 16 amino acids. Time point meaning: pre-treatment sample, taken before nivolumab and TIL therapy. Most excised metastases sampled were pleural nodules or supraclavicular lymph nodes. The specimen comprised tumor tissue, sampled at baseline. This clonotype originated in a person between 30 and 80 years old with non-small cell lung cancer. The chain combines TRBV5-4 with TRBJ2-1; D possibly corresponds to TRBD2 (6 bases). CDR3 sequence reads: CASSPRYSGEGNEQFF. For the CDR3, the DNA is TGTGCCAGCAGCCCCCGATACTCGGGAGAAGGTAATGAGCAGTTCTTC.